The 4 T cell receptor beta chains below were found in one sample sequenced in a study of Graves' ophthalmopathy and Graves' hyperthyroidism. RNA transcripts provided the template for amplifying TCR beta CDR3 regions. RT-PCR with HTBI primers came first, then second-round multiplex PCR. TCRdb used MiXCR to reprocess the multiplex PCR reads, holding one entry per CDR3 protein. Of around 1.1 million distinct CDR3 sequences in the sample, 35% to 45% were seen once. The sequencing input was peripheral blood or thyroid tissue (not recorded which). The source of these receptors is an adult man with Graves' hyperthyroidism.

This clonotype occurred many times. This chain uses TRBV9 with TRBJ1-1; possibly TRBD1 for D (6 bases). Trimming took off 1 base at V and 1 base at J, with 11 bases between the two ends. The CDR3 totals 15 residues. CDR1 is SGDLS, CDR2 YYNGEE, per germline. The CDR3 region is CASSVKGEANTEAFF. The CDR3 DNA follows: TGTGCCAGCAGCGTAAAGGGGGAGGCGAACACTGAAGCTTTCTTT.

The chain has TRBV11-2 and TRBJ1-5; D is perhaps TRBD2 (6 bases). The J call may be mistaken, given a closer DNA end match to TRBJ2-3. From germline, CDR1 is SGHAT and CDR2 FQNNGV. The CDR3 is 13 amino acids. CDR3 amino acids: CASSLRREDTQYF. CDR3 nucleotides: TGTGCCAGCAGCTTACGGAGGGAAGATACGCAGTATTTT.

V gene TRBV7-2 combines with J gene TRBJ1-6, with TRBD1 as a possible D gene (5 bases). CDR1 is SGHTA and CDR2 is FQGNSA in the germline V gene. V was trimmed by 2 bases and J by 10 bases, leaving 15 bases between them. The CDR3 extends over 15 amino acids. The CDR3 bases are TGTGCCAGCAGCTTAACAGCAGGGTATGGCTCACCCCTCCACTTT. Translated: CASSLTAGYGSPLHF.

As to this clonotype: At one end the junction does not follow the germline gene, possibly because of a read error. The chain combines TRBV10-2 with TRBJ2-7, with 7 bases lining up with TRBD2. CDR1 is WSHSY and CDR2 is SAAADI in the germline V gene. CDR3 length equals 16 residues. The CDR3 coding sequence is TGTGCCAGCAGACGCCCCTGGGCGGGGGACCAGGAAGAGCAGTACTTC. This translates into CASRRPWAGDQEEQYF.